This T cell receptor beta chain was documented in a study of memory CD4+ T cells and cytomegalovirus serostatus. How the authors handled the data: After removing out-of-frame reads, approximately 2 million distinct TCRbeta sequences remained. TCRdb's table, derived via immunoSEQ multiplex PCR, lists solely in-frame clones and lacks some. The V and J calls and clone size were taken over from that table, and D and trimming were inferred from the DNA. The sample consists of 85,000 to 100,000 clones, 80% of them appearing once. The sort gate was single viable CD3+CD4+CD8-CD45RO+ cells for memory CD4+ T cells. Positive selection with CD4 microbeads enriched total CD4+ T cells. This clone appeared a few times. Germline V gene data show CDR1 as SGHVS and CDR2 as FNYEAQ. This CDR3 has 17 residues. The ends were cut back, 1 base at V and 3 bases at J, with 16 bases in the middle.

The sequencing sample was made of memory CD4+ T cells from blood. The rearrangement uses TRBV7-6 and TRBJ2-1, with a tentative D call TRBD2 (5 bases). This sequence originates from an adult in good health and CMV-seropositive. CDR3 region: CASSLEAAGRFYNEQFF. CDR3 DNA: TGTGCCAGCAGCTTAGAGGCGGCGGGCCGATTCTACAATGAGCAGTTCTTC.